The sample holds a few counts of the clone carrying this T cell receptor (beta chain). Its antigen is currently unknown. When ophthalmopathy did not progress within 18 months, Graves' hyperthyroidism was considered stable. Patients with uncontrolled infections, other autoimmune diseases, pregnancy or lactation were excluded. The data belong to a study of T cells in Graves' hyperthyroidism and ophthalmopathy. Whole-study context: The blood sample was taken at first diagnosis, before treatment began.

RNA transcripts provided the source from which TCR beta CDR3 regions were amplified. RT-PCR in the first round (using the HTBI primer set) targeted the TCR CDR3. TCRdb called the multiplex PCR reads again in MiXCR, with one record for every CDR3 protein. The sample contains about 400,000 distinct CDR3 sequences, about 15% of which appear only once. V gave up 7 bases and J gave up 3 bases, with 9 bases separating them. Germline V gives CDR1 MNHEY, CDR2 SMNVEV (reference sequence). This CDR3 is built from 13 residues. Study-wide findings and caveats: Ophthalmopathy was model-predicted a median roughly 6.3 months pre-onset.

The TCR was taken from a young woman with Graves' hyperthyroidism. Sequenced material: blood. V and J are TRBV27 and TRBJ2-2, with D possibly matching TRBD2 (6 bases). Written as DNA, the CDR3 is TGTGCCAGCAAGGGACTCTACACCGGGGAGCTGTTTTTT. Protein: CASKGLYTGELFF.